Listed below are T cell receptor beta chains from one sample, sequenced in a study of blood T cells in healthy people across ages. Each CDR3 protein is one row after TCRdb ran MiXCR on the 5' RACE reads. This table holds more than 900,000 distinct CDR3 sequences, 20% to 25% found once. The same data also contributed to another study, on T cells of mothers and their children.

The sample consisted of blood. Receptors originate from a girl aged 2 to 10 in good health. CDR3s include the opening cysteine and the closing phenylalanine or tryptophan.

>TRBJ1-1|TRBV20-1
CSRTLTMNTEAFF
>-|TRBV19
CASSHINTGLASNEQFF
>TRBJ2-1|TRBV4-3
CASSRTVISYNEQFF
>-|TRBV7-3
CAGSFNGGQETQYF
>TRBJ2-7|TRBV3-1
CASSQDGREFGEQYF
>TRBJ2-1|TRBV10-3
CAISPEGGRQFF
>TRBJ2-5|TRBV11-2
CASSLASVGEETQYF
>TRBJ1-1|TRBV6-1
CASRGGLVTEAFF
>TRBJ2-3|TRBV4-1
CASSQGGLAGGTDTQYF
>TRBJ1-2|TRBV4-1
CASSQEGGDYGYTF
>TRBJ2-1|TRBV29-1
CSVKEYRETYNEQFF
>TRBJ2-3|TRBV7-2
CASSTRRGDTQYF
>TRBJ2-1|TRBV20-1
CSATRQYNEQFF